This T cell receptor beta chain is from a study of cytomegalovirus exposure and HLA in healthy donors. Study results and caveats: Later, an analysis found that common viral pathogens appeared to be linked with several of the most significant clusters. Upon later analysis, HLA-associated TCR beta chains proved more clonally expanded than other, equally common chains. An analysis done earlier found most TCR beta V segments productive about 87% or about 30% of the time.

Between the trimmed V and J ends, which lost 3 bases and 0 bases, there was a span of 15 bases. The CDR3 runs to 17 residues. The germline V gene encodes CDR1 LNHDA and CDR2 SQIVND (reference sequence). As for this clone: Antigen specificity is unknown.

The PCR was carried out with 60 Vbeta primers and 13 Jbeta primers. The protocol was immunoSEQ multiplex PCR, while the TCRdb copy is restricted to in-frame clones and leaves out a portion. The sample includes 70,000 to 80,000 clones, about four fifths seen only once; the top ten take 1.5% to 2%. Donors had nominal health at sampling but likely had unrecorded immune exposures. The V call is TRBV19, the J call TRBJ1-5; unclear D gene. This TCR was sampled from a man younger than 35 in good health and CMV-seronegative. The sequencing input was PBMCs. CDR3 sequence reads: CASSIVPGADSNQPQHF. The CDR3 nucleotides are TGTGCCAGTAGTATCGTCCCCGGTGCTGATAGCAATCAGCCCCAGCATTTT.